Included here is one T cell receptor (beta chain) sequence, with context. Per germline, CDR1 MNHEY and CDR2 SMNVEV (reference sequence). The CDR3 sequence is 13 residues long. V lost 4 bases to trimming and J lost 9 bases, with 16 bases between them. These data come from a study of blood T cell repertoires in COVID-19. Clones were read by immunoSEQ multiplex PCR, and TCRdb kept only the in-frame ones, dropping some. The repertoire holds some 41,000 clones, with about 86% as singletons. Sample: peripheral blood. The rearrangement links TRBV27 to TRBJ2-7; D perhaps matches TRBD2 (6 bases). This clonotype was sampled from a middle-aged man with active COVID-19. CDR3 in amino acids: CASSSGLFEGQYF. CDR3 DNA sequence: TGTGCCAGCAGTTCCGGACTATTTGAAGGGCAGTACTTC.